The 6 T cell receptor beta chains given below trace back to one sample, sequenced in a study of CD8 T cells in ankylosing spondylitis. TCRdb re-derived calls from the 5' RACE reads in MiXCR, one entry per CDR3 protein. The table lists roughly 200,000 distinct CDR3 sequences, roughly 25% of them singletons. The specimen was blood, either unsorted or a sorted T cell fraction (not recorded which). Receptors originate from a male donor with ankylosing spondylitis or in good health (not recorded which).

This clonotype was seen a handful of times. The chain links TRBV19 to TRBJ2-7; the match to TRBD2 covers 10 bases. CDR1 and CDR2 from the germline V gene are LNHDA and SQIVND (reference sequence). Unmatched junction bases numbered 4, after V lost 4 bases and J lost 1 base. There are 15 residues in the CDR3. The CDR3 loop reads CASSTSGSGSYEQYF. The CDR3 DNA follows: TGTGCCAGTAGTACTAGCGGGAGTGGATCCTACGAGCAGTACTTC.

This clonotype is medium-sized (0.01 to 0.1%) within its sample. The V gene is TRBV20-1, the J gene TRBJ2-1; D not resolved. This CDR3 has 13 amino acids. CDR1 and CDR2 from the germline V gene are DFQATT and SNEGSKA (reference sequence). Trimming stripped 0 bases from V and 8 bases from J, with 11 bases between. CDR3 loop: CSARDLAGHEQFF. The CDR3 nucleotides read TGCAGTGCTAGAGATCTCGCAGGCCATGAGCAGTTCTTC.

This sequence joins TRBV12-3 or TRBV12-4 and TRBJ2-1; D ambiguous. The CDR3 loop spans 14 amino acids. The V end was cut by 4 bases, the J end by 6 bases, with 13 bases between. DNA for the CDR3: TGTGCCAGCAGTTCCCTCGGGCTAGTCAATGAGCAGTTCTTC. Translated: CASSSLGLVNEQFF.

This clonotype was seen many times. The chain carries TRBV6-5 and TRBJ2-5; 8 nucleotides line up with TRBD1. Germline V CDR1 and CDR2: MNHEY, SVGAGI. The CDR3 runs to 15 residues. The V gene end was trimmed by 1 base and the J gene end by 2 bases; junction bases not matched to a gene: 3. The CDR3 nucleotides read TGTGCCAGCAGTTACTATGGACAGGGTCAAGAGACCCAGTACTTC. Translated, it gives CASSYYGQGQETQYF.

This clonotype was seen ten or more times. The chain employs TRBV20-1 and TRBJ2-5, with D perhaps matching TRBD1 or TRBD2 (6 bases each). CDR1 is DFQATT, CDR2 SNEGSKA, per germline (reference sequence). CDR3 length equals 14 residues. V lost 6 bases, J lost 5 bases, and 19 bases lay in between. CDR3 amino acids: CSARRDIAGETQYF. CDR3 sequence (DNA): TGCAGTGCGAGGAGGGACATCGCGGGGGAGACCCAGTACTTC.

This clonotype was observed a handful of times. The chain has TRBV18 and TRBJ2-3; D may be TRBD2 (5 bases). With 4 bases removed from V and 2 bases from J, the gap between germline ends came to 10 bases. This CDR3 has 14 residues. In germline, CDR1 is KGHSH, CDR2 LQKENI. CDR3 loop: CASSRYRDTDTQYF. The CDR3 bases are TGTGCCAGCTCACGTTACCGGGACACAGATACGCAGTATTTT.